Each of the 30 T cell receptor beta chains below was sequenced from the same sample in a study of blood T cell repertoires in COVID-19. Some clones are missing from TCRdb's copy, which holds only in-frame ones; the method was immunoSEQ multiplex PCR. The sample holds approximately 280,000 clones, under 90% seen once. The sequencing input was peripheral blood. These receptors came from a man aged 50 to 60 with acute or convalescent COVID-19.

This clone was seen only once. This chain joins TRBV2 and TRBJ1-1, with 10 bases that match TRBD1. Germline V gene data show CDR1 as SNHLY and CDR2 as FYNNEI. Trimming at V came to 6 bases and at J to 5 bases, leaving 6 bases not matched to a gene. The CDR3 has 14 residues. The CDR3 is CASRRGQGGTEAFF. As DNA, the CDR3 is TGTGCCAGCAGGAGAGGACAGGGGGGGACTGAAGCTTTCTTT.

The CDR3 DNA reads TGCAGCGTTGGGCGGGGGACGGGGGAGACCCAGTACTTC. The encoded protein is CSVGRGTGETQYF. The chain uses TRBV29-1 and TRBJ2-5; TRBD2 aligns across 7 bases. Germline CDR1 and CDR2: SQVTM and ANQGSEA. The CDR3 totals 13 residues. Trimming removed 4 bases from V and 5 bases from J; junction bases left unmatched: 7.

This clone was counted between two and nine times. This chain joins TRBV30 and TRBJ1-1, with 8 bases identical to TRBD1. The CDR3 length is 10 residues. After removal of 6 bases from V and 7 bases from J, the junction contained 1 base not matched to a gene. In germline, CDR1 is GTSNPN, CDR2 SVGIG (reference sequence). The CDR3 here is CACDRGEAFF. The CDR3, as DNA: TGTGCCTGTGACAGGGGTGAAGCTTTCTTT.

The J gene is TRBJ1-2, the V gene TRBV7-9; 7 nucleotides align to TRBD1. Germline lookup yields CDR1 SEHNR and CDR2 FQNEAQ (reference sequence). The CDR3 contains 15 residues. V dropped 7 bases and J dropped 6; count of bases not matched to a gene: 14. The CDR3: CASTPLRDRVHGYTF. For the CDR3, the DNA is TGTGCCAGCACGCCGTTGCGTGACAGGGTGCATGGCTACACCTTC.

The rearrangement links TRBV29-1 to TRBJ2-7; 12 positions match TRBD2. Germline-derived CDR1 and CDR2 are SQVTM and ANQGSEA. Trimming at V came to 4 bases and at J to 2 bases, leaving 3 bases not matched to a gene. There are 14 residues in the CDR3. CDR3 nucleotide sequence: TGCAGCGTTGGACTAGCGGGGGCAACCTACGAGCAGTACTTC. Translation gives CSVGLAGATYEQYF.

This sequence joins TRBV19 and TRBJ1-3, with 12 bases aligning to TRBD1. This CDR3 is 18 amino acids long. V shed 3 bases and J 2 bases; nucleotides not matched to a gene: 8. In germline, CDR1 is LNHDA, CDR2 SQIVND (reference sequence). CDR3 DNA sequence: TGTGCCAGTAGTATCCCCCCGGGACAGGGGGCTCCTGGAAACACCATATATTTT. This gives the protein CASSIPPGQGAPGNTIYF.

The chain links TRBV30 to TRBJ1-4; the D is unclear. V shed 0 bases and J shed 8 bases, with 10 bases lying between them. Germline CDR1 reads GTSNPN; CDR2 reads SVGIG (reference sequence). This CDR3 spans 13 amino acids. The CDR3 DNA follows: TGTGCCTGGAGTGTAAGATTCGGGGAAAAACTGTTTTTT. Protein: CAWSVRFGEKLFF.

This sequence joins TRBV7-9 and TRBJ1-3; D not resolved. V gave up 5 bases and J gave up 4 bases, with 9 bases separating them. Germline V gene sequence: CDR1 SEHNR, CDR2 FQNEAQ (reference sequence). CDR3 length: 13 amino acids. The CDR3 DNA follows: TGTGCCAGCAGCCCACCACTAGGAAACACCATATATTTT. Amino acids: CASSPPLGNTIYF.

V gene TRBV9 combines with J gene TRBJ2-1; a weak D match, TRBD1 (5 bases). Germline V gene sequence: CDR1 SGDLS, CDR2 YYNGEE. The CDR3 spans 15 residues. Trimming removed 0 bases from V and 9 bases from J, with 16 bases in between. The CDR3 DNA reads as TGTGCCAGCAGCGTAGTGTCAGGGAAGGATACTGAGCAGTTCTTC. Amino acid sequence: CASSVVSGKDTEQFF.

V gene TRBV30 combines with J gene TRBJ2-6; 9 bases agree with TRBD1. CDR3 length: 15 amino acids. CDR1 GTSNPN and CDR2 SVGIG come from the germline V gene (reference sequence). V shed 8 bases and J 2 bases; nucleotides not matched to a gene: 7. This chain's CDR3 is CALRDREAGANVLTF. The CDR3 DNA sequence: TGTGCCCTCCGGGACAGGGAAGCTGGGGCCAACGTCCTGACTTTC.

The chain has TRBV25-1 and TRBJ1-4, with D uncertain. The CDR3 spans 15 residues. Deletions cut 3 bases from V and 4 bases from J, with 12 bases between. Germline values: CDR1 MGHDK, CDR2 SYGVNS. The CDR3 coding sequence is TGTGCCAGCAGTGACAATCTCGCGGGTAATGAAAAACTGTTTTTT. Its translation is CASSDNLAGNEKLFF.

The chain recombines TRBV29-1 with TRBJ2-7; possibly TRBD1 for D (5 bases). The CDR3 length is 13 residues. Germline V CDR1 and CDR2: SQVTM, ANQGSEA. Trimming stripped 8 bases from V and 0 bases from J, with 14 bases between. The DNA for the CDR3 is TGCAGCACCACAGGCGAAAGCTCCTACGAGCAGTACTTC. It is translated as CSTTGESSYEQYF.

The chain employs TRBV11-2 and TRBJ1-1; TRBD1 might be the D (5 bases). Trimming took off 3 bases at V and 5 bases at J, with 25 bases between the two ends. This CDR3 spans 18 amino acids. Germline CDR1 is SGHAT and CDR2 is FQNNGV. For the CDR3, the DNA is TGTGCCAGCAGCTTTCATCCTGACCGGGACTGGGCCAAGACTGAAGCTTTCTTT. It is translated as CASSFHPDRDWAKTEAFF. Together with reference TRBV11-2 and TRBJ1-1, the CDR3 gives the full variable domain: EAGVAQSPRYKIIEKRQSVAFWCNPISGHATLYWYQQILGQGPKLLIQFQNNGVVDDSQLPKDRFSAERLKGVDSTLKIQPAKLEDSAVYLCASSFHPDRDWAKTEAFFGQGTRLTVV.

The chain links TRBV5-1 to TRBJ1-4; maybe TRBD1 (5 bases). In germline, CDR1 is SGHRS, CDR2 YFSETQ. The CDR3 runs to 15 residues. Deletions cut 2 bases from V and 5 bases from J, with 13 bases between. The DNA for the CDR3 is TGCGCCAGCAGCTTCGGACAACCTGGAAATGAAAAACTGTTTTTT. This encodes CASSFGQPGNEKLFF.

The J gene is TRBJ1-1, the V gene TRBV11-2; D possibly corresponds to TRBD1 (6 bases). The CDR3 loop spans 13 amino acids. Trimming removed 2 bases from V and 10 bases from J, with 14 bases in between. CDR1 and CDR2 from the germline V gene are SGHAT and FQNNGV. Here the CDR3 DNA reads TGTGCCAGCAGCTTATGGACAGTTGACGGAGCTTTCTTT. Translating gives CASSLWTVDGAFF.

The V and J genes are TRBV3-1 (or the pseudogene TRBV3-2) and TRBJ2-1, with 10 bases that match TRBD2. The CDR3 runs 15 residues. V shed 5 bases, J shed 2 bases, and the junction held 3 bases outside the gene matches. Germline V gene sequence: CDR1 LGHDT, CDR2 YNNKEL (reference sequence). The CDR3 is CASSASGGPYNEQFF. CDR3 DNA: TGTGCCAGCAGCGCTAGCGGGGGCCCCTACAATGAGCAGTTCTTC.

The rearrangement links TRBV27 to TRBJ1-5; D is uncertain. Trimming shortened V by 8 bases and J by 6 bases, and 17 bases separated the two germline ends. Germline V gene lookup returns CDR1 MNHEY and CDR2 SMNVEV (reference sequence). The CDR3 covers 14 residues. CDR3 in amino acids: CASWRAGFGQPQHF. The DNA of the CDR3 is TGTGCCAGCTGGAGGGCGGGTTTTGGTCAGCCCCAGCATTTT.

The rearrangement links TRBV4-1 to TRBJ2-7, with 8 bases that match TRBD1. This CDR3 has 16 residues. In germline, CDR1 is MGHRA, CDR2 YSYEKL. Trimming took 0 bases from V and 5 from J; bases not matched to a gene: 9. CDR3 DNA: TGCGCCAGCAGCCAAGATCCCAGCAGGGGGCAGAACGAGCAGTACTTC. This sequence encodes CASSQDPSRGQNEQYF.

This clone has only a few counts. The gene calls are TRBV29-1 and TRBJ1-4; D remains unclear. CDR3 length equals 12 residues. Trimming removed 4 bases at V and 13 bases at J, with 16 bases between. Germline CDR1 reads SQVTM; CDR2 reads ANQGSEA. This chain's CDR3 is CSVGQTGSRLFF. As DNA, the CDR3 is TGCAGCGTTGGACAAACCGGGAGTCGACTGTTTTTT. The whole variable domain, filled in from reference TRBV29-1 and TRBJ1-4, reads SAVISQKPSRDICQRGTSLTIQCQVDSQVTMMFWYRQQPGQSLTLIATANQGSEATYESGFVIDKFPISRPNLTFSTLTVSNMSPEDSSIYLCSVGQTGSRLFFGSGTQLSVL.

This clone was observed a single time. Other DNA sequences in the sample encode the same CDR3. The rearrangement joins TRBV12-3 or TRBV12-4 to TRBJ1-1; no clear D gene. The CDR3 sequence is 13 residues long. V lost 3 bases, J lost 1 base, and 6 bases lay in between. DNA of the CDR3: TGTGCCAGCAGTTTTGGCCGGAACACTGAAGCTTTCTTT. Amino acids: CASSFGRNTEAFF.

The chain joins TRBV10-1 to TRBJ1-5; 10 bases line up with TRBD1. In germline, CDR1 is WNHNN, CDR2 SYGVQD (reference sequence). V was clipped by 8 bases and J by 5 bases; unmatched bases: 9. This CDR3 contains 15 residues. CDR3 loop: CASFRQGAFDQPQHF. The DNA for the CDR3 is TGCGCCAGCTTCCGACAGGGGGCATTTGATCAGCCCCAGCATTTT.

J is TRBJ1-2 and V is TRBV11-2; D unclear. Germline-derived CDR1 and CDR2 are SGHAT and FQNNGV. Trimming pared 3 bases from V and 5 bases from J, leaving 16 bases between. The CDR3 runs 15 residues. The DNA of the CDR3 is TGTGCCAGCAGCTTGGGTGCGGCAGAGGGATATGGCTACACCTTC. Translation gives CASSLGAAEGYGYTF.

The chain combines TRBV30 with TRBJ1-2; 10 bases agree with TRBD1. Germline CDR1 and CDR2: GTSNPN and SVGIG (reference sequence). This CDR3 has 13 amino acids. The V and J ends lost 5 bases and 2 bases, in that order; junction bases with no gene match: 2. This chain's CDR3 is CAWGQGDNYGYTF. CDR3 DNA sequence: TGTGCCTGGGGACAGGGGGACAACTATGGCTACACCTTC.

The CDR3 DNA reads as TGTGCCAGCAGCTCACACAGGGACGGGAATGAAAAACTGTTTTTT. Its protein product is CASSSHRDGNEKLFF. The chain has TRBV5-5 and TRBJ1-4; a possible D gene is TRBD1 (6 bases). V lost 3 bases to trimming and J lost 5 bases, with 14 bases between them. The germline V gene encodes CDR1 SGHKS and CDR2 YYEKEE (reference sequence). This CDR3 region has 15 residues.

The chain combines TRBV5-1 with TRBJ2-3; D call uncertain. Trimming took off 4 bases at V and 5 bases at J, with 5 bases between the two ends. CDR1 is SGHRS and CDR2 is YFSETQ in the germline V gene. This CDR3 contains 11 residues. The DNA for the CDR3 is TGCGCCAGCAGCGAGAAAGATACGCAGTATTTT. It translates to CASSEKDTQYF.

This rearrangement joins TRBV2 to TRBJ1-6, with D unclear. This CDR3 spans 13 amino acids. CDR1 and CDR2 (germline): SNHLY, FYNNEI. V lost 6 bases to trimming and J lost 7 bases, with 10 bases between them. The DNA for the CDR3 is TGTGCCAGCAGGAGGGTCCGCAATTCACCCCTCCACTTT. Amino acids: CASRRVRNSPLHF.

The chain links TRBV11-2 to TRBJ2-7, with 10 nucleotides matching TRBD1. Germline CDR1 and CDR2: SGHAT and FQNNGV. V gave up 5 bases and J gave up 12 bases; unmatched junction bases: 10. The CDR3 extends over 13 amino acids. The CDR3 nucleotides read TGTGCCAGCAGCCCGGGACAGGGGTCACCGACGTACTTC. Encoded protein: CASSPGQGSPTYF. Full variable domain (remainder filled in from reference TRBV11-2 and TRBJ2-7): EAGVAQSPRYKIIEKRQSVAFWCNPISGHATLYWYQQILGQGPKLLIQFQNNGVVDDSQLPKDRFSAERLKGVDSTLKIQPAKLEDSAVYLCASSPGQGSPTYFGPGTRLTVT.

The sample holds one count of this clone. The V and J genes are TRBV9 and TRBJ1-3; no reliable D call. CDR1 is SGDLS and CDR2 is YYNGEE in the germline V gene. Deletions cut 1 base from V and 0 bases from J, with 5 bases between. There are 14 residues in the CDR3. This CDR3 reads CASSVTLSGNTIYF. The CDR3 DNA sequence: TGTGCCAGCAGCGTAACTCTCTCTGGAAACACCATATATTTT.

The V call is TRBV6-5, the J call TRBJ1-4; no firm D call. Germline V gene data show CDR1 as MNHEY and CDR2 as SVGAGI. The CDR3 runs 11 residues. The V end lost 9 bases, the J end lost 8 bases, and 10 bases lay between the germline ends. CDR3 sequence reads: CASKRGEKLFF. DNA of the CDR3: TGTGCCAGTAAGAGAGGAGAAAAACTGTTTTTT.

The chain carries TRBV4-2 and TRBJ2-7; D is ambiguous. Germline assignment: CDR1 LGHNA and CDR2 YNFKEQ. Between the trimmed V and J ends, which lost 3 bases and 1 base, there was a span of 10 bases. The CDR3 totals 14 residues. The CDR3 DNA follows: TGTGCCAGCAGCCAGGGCCTTCTTTCCTACGAGCAGTACTTC. As protein: CASSQGLLSYEQYF.